This T cell receptor beta chain was found in a study of cytomegalovirus exposure and HLA in healthy donors. Germline V gives CDR1 LGHNA, CDR2 YSLEER. CDR3 length: 14 amino acids. V lost 1 base, J lost 11 bases, and 9 bases stayed unmatched. The PCR contained 60 Vbeta and 13 Jbeta primers. Method: immunoSEQ multiplex PCR; TCRdb's copy keeps in-frame clones and lacks some. Of 90,000 to 100,000 clones in the sample, about 80% were seen once. The TCR comes from a man aged 35 to 55 in good health and CMV-seronegative. The sequenced sample consisted of PBMCs. The V call is TRBV4-3, the J call TRBJ1-2; TRBD1 matches at 8 bases. The CDR3 DNA sequence: TGCGCCAGCAGCCAAGTGCAGGGGGCTTTGACGTACACCTTC. Amino acid sequence: CASSQVQGALTYTF.